This T cell receptor beta chain derives from a study of shared clonotypes between healthy human individuals. General observations from the study: Clonotype sharing among the donors was expected to vary with sequencing depth.

Sequencing was performed with immunoSEQ multiplex PCR; in TCRdb, only in-frame clones are kept and a portion is missing. The table has 450,000 to 600,000 clones, more than 65% seen once. Germline V lookup: CDR1 SGHTS, CDR2 YDEGEE. CDR3 length equals 13 residues. The ends were cut back, 4 bases at V and 10 bases at J, with 17 bases in the middle. As to this clone: The antigen remains undetermined.

The rearrangement uses TRBV5-8 and TRBJ1-2; D is possibly TRBD1 (5 bases). The sequence was obtained from a woman in her thirties or forties in good health. Some clones in this sample may be carry-over from other donors' samples. Sequencing input: PBMCs. This chain's CDR3 is CASSPIGASLYTF. In DNA, the CDR3 is TGTGCCAGCAGCCCCATCGGGGCCTCCCTCTACACCTTC.